Listed below are T cell receptor beta chains from one sample, sequenced in a study of regulatory T cells in long-lasting Graves disease. TCRdb independently ran MiXCR on the multiplex PCR reads; one entry per CDR3 protein. The sample records 300,000 to 400,000 distinct CDR3 sequences, 15% to 17% being singletons. The input for sequencing was peripheral blood mononuclear cells (PBMCs), taken at new diagnosis, from a patient treated with antithyroid drugs. Every receptor here comes from a female donor with Graves disease. CDR3s include the opening cysteine and the closing phenylalanine or tryptophan. D genes are given only for firm matches. The size field is filled for only some rows; it gives once, few, many or a size class.

size: many; J: TRBJ2-7; D: NA; V: TRBV7-2; DNA: TGTGCCAGCAGCTTGGGACGTCAGACGAACGAGCAGTACTTC; CDR3: CASSLGRQTNEQYF
size: many; J: TRBJ2-5; D: NA; V: TRBV20-1; DNA: TGCAGTGCCCTCCGTTCAGAGAAAGAGACCCAGTACTTC; CDR3: CSALRSEKETQYF
size: many; J: TRBJ2-7; D: NA; V: TRBV2; DNA: TGTGCCAGCAGTGAGTGGGGCTGGTCCGAGCAGTACTTC; CDR3: CASSEWGWSEQYF
size: many; J: TRBJ2-5; D: TRBD2; V: TRBV5-1; DNA: TGCGCCAGCAGCTTGGGTGCTAGCGGACTAGAGACCCAGTACTTC; CDR3: CASSLGASGLETQYF
size: many; J: TRBJ2-3; D: TRBD2; V: TRBV2; DNA: TGTGCCAGCAGTGAACTAGCGGGGGACCCCACAGATACGCAGTATTTT; CDR3: CASSELAGDPTDTQYF
size: many; J: TRBJ1-1; D: NA; V: TRBV30; DNA: TGTGCCTGGAGGTCCACAACGAGACAGACTGAAGCTTTCTTT; CDR3: CAWRSTTRQTEAFF
size: many; J: TRBJ2-7; D: NA; V: TRBV10-3; DNA: TGTGCCATCAGTGAATTGGACTTTTACGAGCAGTACTTC; CDR3: CAISELDFYEQYF
size: NA; J: TRBJ2-3; D: NA; V: TRBV20-1; DNA: TGCAGTGCTACTGACAGCACAGCGCAGTATTTT; CDR3: CSATDSTAQYF
size: NA; J: TRBJ2-3; D: NA; V: TRBV29-1; DNA: TGCAGCGTTGACAAAGAGACCACGCAGTATTTT; CDR3: CSVDKETTQYF
size: many; J: TRBJ1-1; D: TRBD1; V: TRBV28; DNA: TGTGCCAGCAGGCCTCTAGGGACAGGGGGGGACACTGAAGCTTTCTTT; CDR3: CASRPLGTGGDTEAFF
size: many; J: TRBJ2-1; D: NA; V: TRBV12-3/TRBV12-4; DNA: TGTGCCAGCAGTCCTCCCAGTGGGCGCGGATACAATGAGCAGTTCTTC; CDR3: CASSPPSGRGYNEQFF
size: many; J: TRBJ2-7; D: TRBD2; V: TRBV4-1; DNA: TGCGCCAGCAGCCAAGGAGATGGTGCGGGAGCCTACGAGCAGTACTTC; CDR3: CASSQGDGAGAYEQYF
size: many; J: TRBJ1-1; D: NA; V: TRBV20-1; DNA: TGCAGTGCGCGGATTAACACTGAAGCTTTCTTT; CDR3: CSARINTEAFF
size: many; J: TRBJ2-7; D: NA; V: TRBV6-1; DNA: TGTGCCAGCAGGACCCGCCACGGGTCCTACGAGCAGTACTTC; CDR3: CASRTRHGSYEQYF
size: many; J: TRBJ2-7; D: NA; V: TRBV15; DNA: TGTGCCACCAGCAGAGGACTAAATAGCGTAGAGCAGTACTTC; CDR3: CATSRGLNSVEQYF
size: NA; J: TRBJ2-7; D: TRBD2; V: TRBV30; DNA: TGTGCCTGGAGTGCCTCCCCTGGACTAGCGGCGGGAGGCTACGAGCAGTACTTC; CDR3: CAWSASPGLAAGGYEQYF
size: many; J: TRBJ2-1; D: NA; V: TRBV20-1; DNA: TGCAGTGCCGTCGGCTTTACCAACTACAATGAGCAGTTCTTC; CDR3: CSAVGFTNYNEQFF
size: few; J: TRBJ1-2; D: NA; V: TRBV7-2; DNA: TGTGCCAGCAGCCACCCGACAGGAGGCTACACCTTC; CDR3: CASSHPTGGYTF
size: many; J: TRBJ1-4; D: NA; V: TRBV12-3/TRBV12-4; DNA: TGTGCCAGCAGGATTGGGGGTTTTCGGGAAAAACTGTTTTTT; CDR3: CASRIGGFREKLFF
size: many; J: TRBJ1-4; D: NA; V: TRBV7-9; DNA: TGTGCCAGCAGCTTCTCAAGGCAAGGTGAAAAACTGTTTTTT; CDR3: CASSFSRQGEKLFF
size: many; J: TRBJ2-2; D: NA; V: TRBV28; DNA: TGTGCCAGCACCGTACAGGGCGCGAACACCGGGGAGCTGTTTTTT; CDR3: CASTVQGANTGELFF
size: once; J: TRBJ2-1; D: NA; V: TRBV24-1; DNA: TGTGCCACCAGTGGCTCTGGAGCCCTATACAATGAGCAGTTCTTC; CDR3: CATSGSGALYNEQFF
size: few; J: TRBJ2-1; D: TRBD2; V: TRBV7-3; DNA: TGTGCCAGCAGCTTAATCGGCGGGAGGTTGGATGAGCAGTTCTTC; CDR3: CASSLIGGRLDEQFF
size: few; J: TRBJ1-6; D: NA; V: TRBV20-1; DNA: TGCAGTGCTAGAGATTTGGATTCACCCCTCCACTTT; CDR3: CSARDLDSPLHF
size: few; J: TRBJ1-5; D: TRBD1; V: TRBV19; DNA: TGTGCCAGTAATACAGGGGGTATTCAGCCCCAGCATTTT; CDR3: CASNTGGIQPQHF
size: many; J: TRBJ1-1; D: NA; V: TRBV4-1; DNA: TGCGCCAGCATCTCCCCCCCCGGTGTTGCTTTCTTT; CDR3: CASISPPGVAFF
size: many; J: TRBJ2-3; D: TRBD2; V: TRBV7-3; DNA: TGTGCCAGCAGCCAAGGACTAGCGGGAGTTGGATTCGGAGATACGCAGTATTTT; CDR3: CASSQGLAGVGFGDTQYF
size: many; J: TRBJ2-3; D: TRBD1; V: TRBV7-9; DNA: TGTGCCAGCAGGAAACGGGACAGGGAAACAGATACGCAGTATTTT; CDR3: CASRKRDRETDTQYF
size: many; J: TRBJ2-2; D: NA; V: TRBV29-1; DNA: TGCAGCGTTGTGGTCCAGAACACCGGGGAGCTGTTTTTT; CDR3: CSVVVQNTGELFF
size: many; J: TRBJ2-3; D: TRBD2; V: TRBV6-1; DNA: TGTGCCGCAGGTAGCGGGCCCCCATTGCCGACAGATACGCAGTATTTT; CDR3: CAAGSGPPLPTDTQYF
size: NA; J: TRBJ2-5; D: TRBD2; V: TRBV13; DNA: TGTGCCAGCAGCTCTTATAGCGGGGGGGCTTTGAGTTTCGAAGAGACCCAGTACTTC; CDR3: CASSSYSGGALSFEETQYF
size: many; J: TRBJ2-5; D: NA; V: TRBV6-1; DNA: TGTGCCAGCAGTGAAGAACTAGCCGGCGAGACCCAGTACTTC; CDR3: CASSEELAGETQYF
size: many; J: TRBJ2-5; D: TRBD2; V: TRBV20-1; DNA: TGCAGTGCCAGGTCCCCGGCGGGGGGGCAGGGGACCCAGTACTTC; CDR3: CSARSPAGGQGTQYF
size: many; J: TRBJ1-1; D: NA; V: TRBV20-1; DNA: TGCAGTGCTAGTTTACGGGGGATGAACACTGAAGCTTTCTTT; CDR3: CSASLRGMNTEAFF
size: NA; J: TRBJ2-7; D: TRBD2; V: TRBV7-6; DNA: TGTGCCAGCAGCCCTATCGGGGTGTGGCGGGAGGGACGCGAGCAGTACTTC; CDR3: CASSPIGVWREGREQYF
size: NA; J: TRBJ2-1; D: NA; V: TRBV28; DNA: TGTGCCAGCAGGGTTAATTACAATGAGCAGTTCTTC; CDR3: CASRVNYNEQFF
size: many; J: TRBJ1-2; D: NA; V: TRBV28; DNA: TGTGCCAGCAGCCCCCTGGGGGGGGCGATTGGCTACACCTTC; CDR3: CASSPLGGAIGYTF
size: NA; J: TRBJ2-7; D: TRBD1; V: TRBV28; DNA: TGTGCCAGCAGTACTACCTGGACAGGGCGAATCTACGAGCAGTACTTC; CDR3: CASSTTWTGRIYEQYF
size: many; J: TRBJ1-2; D: TRBD1; V: TRBV27; DNA: TGTGCCAGCGGGACAGGGCAAGGCTATGGCTACACCTTC; CDR3: CASGTGQGYGYTF
size: NA; J: TRBJ1-2; D: TRBD1; V: TRBV12-3/TRBV12-4; DNA: TGTGCCAGCCGACGGTCAGGGGGCAGGTCTGGCTACACCTTC; CDR3: CASRRSGGRSGYTF
size: NA; J: TRBJ2-2; D: TRBD1; V: TRBV6-2/TRBV6-3; DNA: TGTGCCAGCAGTTACTCGGGACAGGGGGGTAACACCGGGGAGCTGTTTTTT; CDR3: CASSYSGQGGNTGELFF
size: many; J: TRBJ2-1; D: NA; V: TRBV18; DNA: TGTGCCAGCACGCAGGGATACGAGCAGTTCTTC; CDR3: CASTQGYEQFF